This entry concerns a single T cell receptor beta chain. Its antigen is as yet unknown. The data originate from a study of PD-1 blockade in classical Hodgkin lymphoma. The CDR3 loop spans 14 amino acids. V dropped 0 bases and J dropped 5 bases, with 8 bases sitting between them. Germline CDR1 LNHNV, CDR2 YYDKDF (reference sequence). Study-wide results and caveats: Patients excluded were those beginning nivolumab under 1 year after ASCT. By C4D1, CD4+ diversity increased significantly, especially in complete responders. Diminished baseline TCR diversity has been reported in newly diagnosed patients relative to healthy donors.

Brentuximab vedotin exposure varied among the patients, all of whom had relapsed after autologous stem cell transplantation. Assay: immunoSEQ multiplex PCR; the TCRdb copy retains only in-frame clones and omits some. The sample consists of 47,000 or so clones, approximately 73% of them appearing once. The source material was peripheral blood mononuclear cells (PBMCs), sampled at baseline. This chain uses TRBV15 with TRBJ2-1, with D perhaps matching TRBD2 (6 bases). The source of this sequence is a human donor with classical Hodgkin lymphoma. The CDR3: CATSREGLHNEQFF. CDR3 sequence (DNA): TGTGCCACCAGCAGAGAGGGACTTCACAATGAGCAGTTCTTC.